This paragraph covers one T cell receptor (beta chain) sequence. Its antigen remains unidentified. Germline lookup yields CDR1 MNHEY and CDR2 SMNVEV (reference sequence). V was trimmed by 8 bases and J by 3 bases, leaving 11 bases between them. The CDR3 has 12 residues. Random hexamers were used to reverse transcribe 0.5 to 1 ug of RNA. Coverage of TCR beta CDR3 amplification by immunoSEQ multiplex PCR extended to 54 Vbeta and 13 Jbeta. TCRdb reanalysed the immunoSEQ multiplex PCR reads using MiXCR and keeps one entry per CDR3 protein. Of under 200,000 distinct CDR3 sequences listed, roughly 95% were seen once; the top ten hold about 0.16%. The data derive from a study of CD8 T cells in Susac syndrome. Study-level points and caveats: In its TCR sequencing and HLA analysis, the study acknowledged that the number of individuals was relatively small.

Negative isolation yielded CD4+ and CD8+ T cells, and FACS enriched TEMRA cells. The TCR originated in a human donor with multiple sclerosis. The chain is built from TRBV27 and TRBJ2-7, with D unresolved. The sample was CD8+ T cells from PBMCs. The CDR3 nucleotides are TGTGCCAGCGGAAACCCGGGCTACGAGCAGTACTTC. Translating it yields CASGNPGYEQYF.